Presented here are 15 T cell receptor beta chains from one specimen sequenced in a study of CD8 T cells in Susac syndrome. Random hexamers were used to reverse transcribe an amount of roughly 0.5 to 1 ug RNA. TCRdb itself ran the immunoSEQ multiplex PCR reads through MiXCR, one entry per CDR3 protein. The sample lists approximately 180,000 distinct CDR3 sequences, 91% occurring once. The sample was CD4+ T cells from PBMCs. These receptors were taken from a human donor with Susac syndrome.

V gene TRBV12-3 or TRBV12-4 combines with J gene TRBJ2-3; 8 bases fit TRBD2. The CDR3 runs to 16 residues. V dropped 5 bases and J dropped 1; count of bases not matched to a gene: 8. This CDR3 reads CASSPGRDERTDTQYF. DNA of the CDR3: TGTGCCAGCAGTCCCGGGAGGGACGAACGCACAGATACGCAGTATTTT.

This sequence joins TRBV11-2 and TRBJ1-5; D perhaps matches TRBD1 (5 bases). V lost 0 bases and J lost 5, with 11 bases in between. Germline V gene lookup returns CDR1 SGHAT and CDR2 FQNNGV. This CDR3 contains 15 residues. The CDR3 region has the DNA TGTGCCAGCAGCTTAGAGGGGCGGGAAGATCAGCCCCAGCATTTT. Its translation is CASSLEGREDQPQHF. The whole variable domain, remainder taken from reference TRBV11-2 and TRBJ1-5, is EAGVAQSPRYKIIEKRQSVAFWCNPISGHATLYWYQQILGQGPKLLIQFQNNGVVDDSQLPKDRFSAERLKGVDSTLKIQPAKLEDSAVYLCASSLEGREDQPQHFGDGTRLSIL.

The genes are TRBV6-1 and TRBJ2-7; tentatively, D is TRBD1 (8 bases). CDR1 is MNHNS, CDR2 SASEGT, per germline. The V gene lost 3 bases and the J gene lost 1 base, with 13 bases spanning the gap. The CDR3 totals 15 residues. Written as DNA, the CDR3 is TGTGCCAGCAGTGACCCACAGGGGGGGTCCTACGAGCAGTACTTC. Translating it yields CASSDPQGGSYEQYF.

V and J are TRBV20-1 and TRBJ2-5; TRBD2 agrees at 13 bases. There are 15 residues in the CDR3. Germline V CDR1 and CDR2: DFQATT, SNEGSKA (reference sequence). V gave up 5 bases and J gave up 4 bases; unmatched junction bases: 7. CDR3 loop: CSALTSGGVGETQYF. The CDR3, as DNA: TGCAGTGCTTTAACTAGCGGGGGGGTAGGAGAGACCCAGTACTTC.

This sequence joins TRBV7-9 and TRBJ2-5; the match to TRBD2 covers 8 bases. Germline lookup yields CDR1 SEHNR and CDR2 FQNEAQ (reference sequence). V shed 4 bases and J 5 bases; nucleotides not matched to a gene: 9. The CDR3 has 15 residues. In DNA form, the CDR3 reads TGTGCCAGCAGCTCGCCGGGACTAGGGGGGGAGACCCAGTACTTC. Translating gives CASSSPGLGGETQYF.

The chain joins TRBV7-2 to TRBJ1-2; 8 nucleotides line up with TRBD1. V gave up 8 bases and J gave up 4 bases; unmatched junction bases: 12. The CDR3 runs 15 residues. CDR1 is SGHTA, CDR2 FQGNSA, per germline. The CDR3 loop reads CASGDRTQSTYGYTF. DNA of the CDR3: TGTGCCAGCGGGGACAGGACACAGAGTACCTATGGCTACACCTTC.

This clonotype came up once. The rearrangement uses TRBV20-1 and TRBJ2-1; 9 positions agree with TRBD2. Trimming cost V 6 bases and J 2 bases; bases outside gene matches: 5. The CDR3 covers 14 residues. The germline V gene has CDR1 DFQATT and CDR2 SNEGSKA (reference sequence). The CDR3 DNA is TGCAGTGCAATGAGGACTAGCGCCTACAATGAGCAGTTCTTC. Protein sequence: CSAMRTSAYNEQFF.

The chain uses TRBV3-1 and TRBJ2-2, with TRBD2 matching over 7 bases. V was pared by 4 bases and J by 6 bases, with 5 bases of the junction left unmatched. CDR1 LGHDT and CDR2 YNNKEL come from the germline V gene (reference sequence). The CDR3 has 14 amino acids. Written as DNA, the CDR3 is TGTGCCAGCAGCCTCCGAGGGAGGGCCGGGGAGCTGTTTTTT. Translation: CASSLRGRAGELFF.

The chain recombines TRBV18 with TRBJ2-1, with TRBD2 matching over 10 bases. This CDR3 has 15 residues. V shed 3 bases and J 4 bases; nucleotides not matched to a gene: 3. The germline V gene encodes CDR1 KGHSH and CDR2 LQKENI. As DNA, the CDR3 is TGTGCCAGCTCACCTCTAGCGGGAGTTTACAATGAGCAGTTCTTC. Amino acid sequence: CASSPLAGVYNEQFF.

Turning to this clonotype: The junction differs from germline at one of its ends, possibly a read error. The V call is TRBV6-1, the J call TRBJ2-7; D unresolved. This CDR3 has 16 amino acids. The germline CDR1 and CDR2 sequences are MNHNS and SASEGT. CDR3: CVSSLLTGGEAYEQYF. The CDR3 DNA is TGTGTCAGCAGCCTCCTGACTGGCGGAGAGGCCTACGAGCAGTACTTC.

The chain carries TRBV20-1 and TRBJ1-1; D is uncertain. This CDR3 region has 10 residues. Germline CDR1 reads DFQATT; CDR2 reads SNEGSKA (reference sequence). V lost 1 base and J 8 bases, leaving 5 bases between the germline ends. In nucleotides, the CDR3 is TGCAGTGCTAGAGGCAGCGAAGCTTTCTTT. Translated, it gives CSARGSEAFF.

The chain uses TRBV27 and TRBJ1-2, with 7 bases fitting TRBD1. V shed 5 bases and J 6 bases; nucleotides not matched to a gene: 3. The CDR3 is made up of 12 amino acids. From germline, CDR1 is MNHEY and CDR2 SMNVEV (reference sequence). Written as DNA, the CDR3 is TGTGCCAGCAGTCTCAGGGGGGATGGCTACACCTTC. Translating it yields CASSLRGDGYTF.

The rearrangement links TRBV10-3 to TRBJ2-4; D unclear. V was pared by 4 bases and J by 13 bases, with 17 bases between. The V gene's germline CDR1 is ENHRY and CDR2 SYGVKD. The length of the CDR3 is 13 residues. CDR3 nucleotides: TGTGCCATCAGTGGGCAATGGGATGTTGCCCAGTACTTC. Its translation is CAISGQWDVAQYF.

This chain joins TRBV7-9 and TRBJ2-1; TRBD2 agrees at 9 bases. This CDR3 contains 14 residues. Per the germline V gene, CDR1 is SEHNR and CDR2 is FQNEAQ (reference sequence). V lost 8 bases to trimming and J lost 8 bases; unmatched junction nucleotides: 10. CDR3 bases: TGTGCCAGCGGCGGGAGGGGCCCGGCCCATGAGCAGTTCTTC. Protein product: CASGGRGPAHEQFF.

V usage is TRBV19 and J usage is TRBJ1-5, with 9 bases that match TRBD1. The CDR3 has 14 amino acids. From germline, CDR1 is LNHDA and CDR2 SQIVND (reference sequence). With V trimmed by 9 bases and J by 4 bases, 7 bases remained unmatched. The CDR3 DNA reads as TGTGCCAGCGCCGCGGGACAGGGAAATCAGCCCCAGCATTTT. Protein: CASAAGQGNQPQHF.